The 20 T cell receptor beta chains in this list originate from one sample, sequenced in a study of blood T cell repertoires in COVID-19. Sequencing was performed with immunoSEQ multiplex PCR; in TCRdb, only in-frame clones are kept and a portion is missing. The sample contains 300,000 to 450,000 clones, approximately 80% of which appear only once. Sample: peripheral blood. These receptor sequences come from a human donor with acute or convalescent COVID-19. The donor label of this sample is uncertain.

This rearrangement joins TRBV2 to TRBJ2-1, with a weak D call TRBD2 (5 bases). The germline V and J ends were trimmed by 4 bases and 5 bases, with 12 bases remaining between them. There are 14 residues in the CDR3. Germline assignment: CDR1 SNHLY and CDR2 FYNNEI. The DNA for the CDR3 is TGTGCCAGCAGTGCTGAGGAGGACGACAATGAGCAGTTCTTC. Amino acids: CASSAEEDDNEQFF.

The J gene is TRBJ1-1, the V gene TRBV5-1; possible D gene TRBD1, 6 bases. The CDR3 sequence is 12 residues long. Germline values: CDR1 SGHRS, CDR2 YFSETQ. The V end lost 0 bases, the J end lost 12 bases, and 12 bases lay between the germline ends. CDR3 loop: CASSLAGQWTFF. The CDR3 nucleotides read TGCGCCAGCAGCTTGGCCGGACAGTGGACTTTCTTT.

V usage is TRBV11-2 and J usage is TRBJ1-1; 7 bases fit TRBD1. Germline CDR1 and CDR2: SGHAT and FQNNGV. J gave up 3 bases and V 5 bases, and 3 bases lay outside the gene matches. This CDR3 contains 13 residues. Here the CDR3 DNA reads TGTGCCAGCAGCGCAGACAGGGACACTGAAGCTTTCTTT. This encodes CASSADRDTEAFF.

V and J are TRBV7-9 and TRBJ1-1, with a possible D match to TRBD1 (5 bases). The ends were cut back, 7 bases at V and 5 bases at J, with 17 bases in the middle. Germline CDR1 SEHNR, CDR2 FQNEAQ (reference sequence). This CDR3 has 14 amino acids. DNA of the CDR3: TGTGCCAGCATCCCCCGTAGGGGTGGAACTGAAGCTTTCTTT. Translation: CASIPRRGGTEAFF.

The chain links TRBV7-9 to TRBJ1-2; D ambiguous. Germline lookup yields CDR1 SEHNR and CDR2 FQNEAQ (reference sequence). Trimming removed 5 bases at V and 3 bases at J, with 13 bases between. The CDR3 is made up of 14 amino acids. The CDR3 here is CASSKPWGDYGYTF. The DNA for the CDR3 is TGTGCCAGCAGCAAACCTTGGGGAGACTATGGCTACACCTTC.

The CDR3 here is CASSEGGSFYEQYF. In DNA form, the CDR3 reads TGTGCCAGCAGTGAAGGAGGTAGCTTTTACGAGCAGTACTTC. The chain combines TRBV6-1 with TRBJ2-7, with D hard to call. Germline V gene sequence: CDR1 MNHNS, CDR2 SASEGT. Trimming pared 1 base from V and 4 bases from J, leaving 11 bases between. The CDR3 covers 14 residues.

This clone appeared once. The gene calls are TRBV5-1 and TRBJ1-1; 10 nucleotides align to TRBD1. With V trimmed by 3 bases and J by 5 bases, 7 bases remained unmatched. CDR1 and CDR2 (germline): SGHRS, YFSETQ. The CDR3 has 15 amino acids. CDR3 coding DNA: TGCGCCAGCAGCTGGGGGACAGGGGCGGCGACTGAAGCTTTCTTT. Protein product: CASSWGTGAATEAFF.

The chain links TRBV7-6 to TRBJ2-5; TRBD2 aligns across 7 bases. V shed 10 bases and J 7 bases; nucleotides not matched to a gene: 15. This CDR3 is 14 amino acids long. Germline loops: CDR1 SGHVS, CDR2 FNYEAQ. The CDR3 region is CATSNQGLRGTQYF. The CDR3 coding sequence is TGTGCCACATCGAACCAGGGACTACGAGGGACCCAGTACTTC.

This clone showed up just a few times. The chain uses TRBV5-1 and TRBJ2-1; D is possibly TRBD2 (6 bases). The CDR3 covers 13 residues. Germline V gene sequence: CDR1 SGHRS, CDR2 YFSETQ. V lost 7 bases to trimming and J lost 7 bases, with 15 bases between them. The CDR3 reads CASQFGGWNEQFF. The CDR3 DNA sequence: TGCGCCAGCCAATTTGGGGGGTGGAATGAGCAGTTCTTC.

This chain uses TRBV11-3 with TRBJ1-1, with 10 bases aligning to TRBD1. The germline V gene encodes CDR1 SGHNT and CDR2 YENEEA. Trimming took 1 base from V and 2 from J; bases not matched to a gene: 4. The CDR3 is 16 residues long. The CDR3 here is CASSLGTGGANTEAFF. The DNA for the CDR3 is TGTGCCAGCAGCTTAGGGACAGGGGGGGCCAACACTGAAGCTTTCTTT.

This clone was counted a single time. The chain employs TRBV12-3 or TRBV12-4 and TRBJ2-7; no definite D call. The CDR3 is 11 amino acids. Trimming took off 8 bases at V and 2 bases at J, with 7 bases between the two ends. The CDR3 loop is CASQSAYEQYF. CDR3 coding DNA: TGTGCCAGCCAGTCTGCCTACGAGCAGTACTTC.

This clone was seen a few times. The CDR3 reads CASSLEGKLYNEQFF. As DNA, the CDR3 is TGTGCCAGCAGCTTGGAGGGGAAACTATACAATGAGCAGTTCTTC. V usage is TRBV5-6 and J usage is TRBJ2-1; tentatively, D is TRBD1 (5 bases). CDR1 is SGHDT, CDR2 YYEEEE, per germline. The ends were cut back, 0 bases at V and 4 bases at J, with 11 bases in the middle. This CDR3 comprises 15 residues.

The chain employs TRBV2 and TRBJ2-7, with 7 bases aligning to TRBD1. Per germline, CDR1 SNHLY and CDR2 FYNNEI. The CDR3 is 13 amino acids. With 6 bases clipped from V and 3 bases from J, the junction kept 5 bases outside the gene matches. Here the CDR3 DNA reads TGTGCCAGCAGCGACAGGGCTATCTACGAGCAGTACTTC. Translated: CASSDRAIYEQYF.

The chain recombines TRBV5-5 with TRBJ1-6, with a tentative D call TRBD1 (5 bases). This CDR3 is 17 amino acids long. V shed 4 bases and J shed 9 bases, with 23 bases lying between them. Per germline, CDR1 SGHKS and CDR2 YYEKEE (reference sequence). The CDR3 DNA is TGTGCCAGCAGCCCCTCCTTCTCCCAGGGCGTAGGTTCACCCCTCCACTTT. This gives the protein CASSPSFSQGVGSPLHF. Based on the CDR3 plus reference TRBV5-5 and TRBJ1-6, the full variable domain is DAGVTQSPTHLIKTRGQQVTLRCSPISGHKSVSWYQQVLGQGPQFIFQYYEKEERGRGNFPDRFSARQFPNYSSELNVNALLLGDSALYLCASSPSFSQGVGSPLHFGNGTRLTVT.

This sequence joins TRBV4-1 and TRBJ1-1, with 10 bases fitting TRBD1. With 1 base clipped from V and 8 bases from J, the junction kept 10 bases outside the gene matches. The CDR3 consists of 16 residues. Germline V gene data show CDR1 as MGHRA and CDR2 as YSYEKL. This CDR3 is CASSQAGTGAMIEAFF. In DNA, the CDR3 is TGCGCCAGCAGCCAAGCCGGGACAGGGGCGATGATCGAAGCTTTCTTT.

CDR3 nucleotide sequence: TGTGCCAGCTCCTTAGGGACAGCCACTGAAGCTTTCTTT. Protein: CASSLGTATEAFF. The chain links TRBV18 to TRBJ1-1; 7 nucleotides line up with TRBD1. The CDR3 spans 13 residues. Trimming removed 6 bases from V and 4 bases from J; junction bases left unmatched: 5. In germline, CDR1 is KGHSH, CDR2 LQKENI.

The CDR3 loop is CASSGTSGRAGETQYF. The CDR3 DNA follows: TGTGCCAGCAGTGGTACTAGCGGGAGGGCCGGGGAGACCCAGTACTTC. This sequence joins TRBV2 and TRBJ2-5, with 13 bases that match TRBD2. Germline V lookup: CDR1 SNHLY, CDR2 FYNNEI. With V trimmed by 4 bases and J by 5 bases, 7 bases remained unmatched. CDR3 size: 16 residues.

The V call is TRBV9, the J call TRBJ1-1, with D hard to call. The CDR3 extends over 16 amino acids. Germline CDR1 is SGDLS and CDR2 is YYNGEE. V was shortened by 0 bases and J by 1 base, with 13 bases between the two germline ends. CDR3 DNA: TGTGCCAGCAGCGTAGGATCAGGTCGCAGGAACACTGAAGCTTTCTTT. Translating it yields CASSVGSGRRNTEAFF.

CDR3 DNA sequence: TGTGCCAGCAGCCAGGACAGGGATCGAGGCTACACCTTC. Translating gives CASSQDRDRGYTF. V and J are TRBV3-1 (or the pseudogene TRBV3-2) and TRBJ1-2; 8 nucleotides align to TRBD1. The germline CDR1 and CDR2 sequences are LGHDT and YNNKEL (reference sequence). This CDR3 has 13 amino acids. With V trimmed by 3 bases and J by 8 bases, 5 bases remained unmatched.

The CDR3 bases are TGTGCCAGCTCCCGGACACCTGACTATGGCTACACCTTC. Its translation: CASSRTPDYGYTF. This rearrangement joins TRBV18 to TRBJ1-2, with D maybe TRBD1 (5 bases). The V and J ends lost 6 bases and 3 bases respectively, with 11 bases between them. The CDR3 consists of 13 residues. Germline values: CDR1 KGHSH, CDR2 LQKENI.